These 28 T cell receptor beta chains originate from one sample sequenced in a study of T cell clusters in autoimmune cytopenias. TRB rearrangements were amplified by touch-down multiplex PCR with mixed TRB-A/B primers. TCRdb re-called the multiplex PCR reads and shows each CDR3 protein once, DNA omitted. The listing records under 15,000 distinct CDR3 sequences. Each sample's input was roughly 230 ng genomic DNA, 35,000 to 40,000 genome equivalents. Sequencing was performed on peripheral blood. The source of these receptors is a human donor with an autoimmune cytopenia or autoimmune hepatitis (not recorded which).

The gene calls are TRBV7-9 and TRBJ2-3; TCRdb's D call, TRBD1, is unchecked because there is no DNA. This CDR3 comprises 15 residues. Germline assignment: CDR1 SEHNR and CDR2 FQNEAQ (reference sequence). CDR3 sequence reads: CASSLGTADTDTQYF.

The genes are TRBV6-5 and TRBJ1-2. The CDR3 consists of 13 residues. CDR1 and CDR2 (germline): MNHEY, SVGAGI. The CDR3 here is CASISPGLYGYTF.

The chain joins TRBV6-1 to TRBJ2-1; the TCRdb D gene call, TRBD1, has no DNA to confirm it. Germline V gives CDR1 MNHNS, CDR2 SASEGT. The CDR3 is 15 amino acids. CDR3 residues: CASSDRDRVYNEQFF.

Judged by frequency, this clonotype is medium-sized. J is TRBJ2-1 and V is TRBV6-2 or TRBV6-3; TCRdb designates TRBD1, a call that cannot be tested without DNA. The CDR3 length is 12 residues. Germline CDR1 MNHEY, CDR2 SVGEGT. The CDR3 protein is CASSYGTNEQFF.

According to its frequency, this clonotype is medium-sized (0.01 to 0.1%). V and J are TRBV29-1 and TRBJ2-3; the TCRdb call, TRBD1, lacks DNA for checking. There are 15 residues in the CDR3. Germline lookup yields CDR1 SQVTM and CDR2 ANQGSEA. CDR3: CSAAYGTGSTDTQYF.

The chain employs TRBV15 and TRBJ1-5; TCRdb selects TRBD1, and the lack of DNA leaves this call unchecked. The CDR3 is made up of 14 amino acids. CDR1 is LNHNV and CDR2 is YYDKDF in the germline V gene (reference sequence). This chain's CDR3 is CATSGWTGNQPQHF.

Judged by frequency, this clonotype is medium-sized. The gene calls are TRBV6-5 and TRBJ2-1; TCRdb's assignment of TRBD2 cannot be checked, as there is no DNA. This CDR3 spans 18 amino acids. Germline values: CDR1 MNHEY, CDR2 SVGAGI. CDR3 in amino acids: CASSYWEVGLEGYNEQFF.

V is TRBV6-5 and J is TRBJ2-3; TCRdb selects TRBD2, and the lack of DNA leaves this call unchecked. The germline CDR1 and CDR2 sequences are MNHEY and SVGAGI. The CDR3 has 16 residues. CDR3 loop: CASSWDFPSSTDTQYF.

This clonotype counts as medium-sized (0.01 to 0.1%) by frequency. The rearrangement joins TRBV19 to TRBJ2-6; checking the TCRdb D call of TRBD1 is not possible without DNA. This CDR3 has 16 residues. Germline-derived CDR1 and CDR2 are LNHDA and SQIVND (reference sequence). CDR3 protein: CASSIQQASGANVLTF.

V is TRBV20-1 and J is TRBJ1-2; the D call of TRBD1 rests on TCRdb alone, since no DNA is present to check it. The CDR3 has 12 residues. Germline-derived CDR1 and CDR2 are DFQATT and SNEGSKA (reference sequence). The CDR3 is CSAQTGGYGYTF.

The chain carries TRBV6-5 and TRBJ1-2; TCRdb gives TRBD1 as the D gene, but with no DNA this cannot be confirmed. This CDR3 contains 14 residues. Germline lookup yields CDR1 MNHEY and CDR2 SVGAGI. The CDR3: CASSYSQGYYGYTF.

This clonotype is classed as medium-sized (0.01 to 0.1%) by frequency. V is TRBV29-1 and J is TRBJ2-5; the D call of TRBD1 rests on TCRdb alone, since no DNA is present to check it. In germline, CDR1 is SQVTM, CDR2 ANQGSEA. The CDR3 consists of 13 residues. CDR3 amino acids: CTALGGVGETQYF. The whole variable domain, filled in from reference TRBV29-1 and TRBJ2-5, reads SAVISQKPSRDICQRGTSLTIQCQVDSQVTMMFWYRQQPGQSLTLIATANQGSEATYESGFVIDKFPISRPNLTFSTLTVSNMSPEDSSIYLCTALGGVGETQYFGPGTRLLVL.

This clonotype shows up as medium-sized (0.01 to 0.1%) by frequency. The rearrangement links TRBV19 to TRBJ2-3; TCRdb picks TRBD2, but there is no DNA to check that call. Germline loops: CDR1 LNHDA, CDR2 SQIVND (reference sequence). This CDR3 spans 18 amino acids. The CDR3 sequence: CASSSQALAGGRTDTQYF.

The V gene is TRBV18, the J gene TRBJ2-6. In germline, CDR1 is KGHSH, CDR2 LQKENI. CDR3 length equals 17 residues. The CDR3 loop reads CASSPPGRSSGANVLTF.

This clonotype shows up as medium-sized (0.01 to 0.1%) by frequency. The chain employs TRBV29-1 and TRBJ2-4. This CDR3 is 15 amino acids long. From germline, CDR1 is SQVTM and CDR2 ANQGSEA. CDR3 residues: CSVLRQVLAKNIQYF.

The chain couples TRBV18 to TRBJ1-4. CDR3 length: 14 amino acids. In germline, CDR1 is KGHSH, CDR2 LQKENI. CDR3 residues: CASSPRPSNEKLFF.

This sequence joins TRBV12-3 or TRBV12-4 and TRBJ2-1. The CDR3 length is 13 residues. The CDR3 is CASSGGAYNEQFF.

The genes are TRBV5-4 and TRBJ2-1; TCRdb indicates TRBD2, and absent DNA this call remains unverified. CDR3 length: 15 residues. The germline V gene encodes CDR1 SGHNT and CDR2 YYREEE (reference sequence). CDR3 amino acids: CASSSGTSRFNEQFF.

The chain recombines TRBV6-5 with TRBJ1-5. CDR1 MNHEY and CDR2 SVGAGI come from the germline V gene. The CDR3 contains 12 residues. CDR3 sequence: CASSPVSQPQHF.

The chain employs TRBV18 and TRBJ1-6; TCRdb selects TRBD1, and the lack of DNA leaves this call unchecked. This CDR3 comprises 13 residues. Germline CDR1 KGHSH, CDR2 LQKENI. Here the CDR3 reads CASGQGYNSPLHF. Full variable domain (rest looked up from reference TRBV18 and TRBJ1-6): NAGVMQNPRHLVRRRGQEARLRCSPMKGHSHVYWYRQLPEEGLKFMVYLQKENIIDESGMPKERFSAEFPKEGPSILRIQQVVRGDSAAYFCASGQGYNSPLHFGNGTRLTVT.

V is TRBV19 and J is TRBJ2-7; TCRdb designates TRBD2, a call that cannot be tested without DNA. CDR1 and CDR2 from the germline V gene are LNHDA and SQIVND (reference sequence). The CDR3 is made up of 16 amino acids. CDR3 region: CASSISSGSSAYEQYF.

The chain is built from TRBV20-1 and TRBJ2-5; with no DNA, the TCRdb D assignment of TRBD1 cannot be verified. This CDR3 contains 14 residues. Per germline, CDR1 DFQATT and CDR2 SNEGSKA (reference sequence). This CDR3 is CSAIGQGARETQYF.

This rearrangement joins TRBV15 to TRBJ1-2; the TRBD1 assignment by TCRdb is unverifiable without DNA. The CDR3 length is 15 residues. Germline loops: CDR1 LNHNV, CDR2 YYDKDF (reference sequence). The chain's CDR3 is CATSRGDMSNYGYTF.

V gene TRBV19 combines with J gene TRBJ2-1; there is no DNA to check the TCRdb D call of TRBD2. The germline CDR1 and CDR2 sequences are LNHDA and SQIVND (reference sequence). This CDR3 spans 16 amino acids. The CDR3 sequence: CASSSARAGPFSEQFF.

The V gene is TRBV7-9, the J gene TRBJ2-2. This CDR3 comprises 14 residues. From germline, CDR1 is SEHNR and CDR2 FQNEAQ (reference sequence). CDR3 sequence reads: CASSAPGSTGELFF.

The chain combines TRBV18 with TRBJ2-5; TCRdb calls TRBD2, which cannot be checked without DNA. Germline loops: CDR1 KGHSH, CDR2 LQKENI. The CDR3 runs 15 residues. CDR3 sequence reads: CASSISLAGDGTQYF.

The chain links TRBV18 to TRBJ1-1; TCRdb's assignment of TRBD1 cannot be checked, as there is no DNA. Germline loops: CDR1 KGHSH, CDR2 LQKENI. CDR3 length equals 13 residues. CDR3: CASWPGRHTEAFF.

The rearrangement uses TRBV19 and TRBJ2-7; there is no DNA to check the TCRdb D call of TRBD2. This CDR3 is built from 13 residues. Germline V gene lookup returns CDR1 LNHDA and CDR2 SQIVND (reference sequence). This CDR3 reads CASSPGGHYEQYF.